Following are 27 T cell receptor beta chains from one sample sequenced in a study of cytomegalovirus exposure and HLA in healthy donors. TCRdb's table, derived via immunoSEQ multiplex PCR, lists solely in-frame clones and lacks some. Here the sample spans about 150,000 clones, 86% being singletons. Sequenced: PBMCs. These receptors originate from a man aged 18 to 30 in good health and CMV-seropositive.

J is TRBJ2-4 and V is TRBV11-2; 8 nucleotides match TRBD1. V was pared by 3 bases and J by 8 bases, with 9 bases of the junction left unmatched. The CDR3 is made up of 15 amino acids. Germline V CDR1 and CDR2: SGHAT, FQNNGV. CDR3 in DNA: TGTGCCAGCAGCTTTGGGGGCGGACAGGGTTACATTCAGTACTTC. Protein product: CASSFGGGQGYIQYF.

CDR3: CASSPTFGGRGAGYGYTF. The CDR3 DNA reads TGTGCCAGCAGTCCGACCTTCGGGGGACGGGGGGCGGGGTATGGCTACACCTTC. V and J are TRBV27 and TRBJ1-2; weak D call: TRBD1 (6 bases). CDR1 is MNHEY, CDR2 SMNVEV, per germline (reference sequence). V was shortened by 5 bases and J by 5 bases, with 27 bases between the two germline ends. This CDR3 contains 18 residues.

The chain employs TRBV19 and TRBJ2-7; 10 bases align to TRBD1. Germline CDR1 LNHDA, CDR2 SQIVND (reference sequence). J was trimmed by 5 bases and V by 4 bases; bases with no gene match: 8. The CDR3 extends over 15 amino acids. The CDR3 sequence: CASSRAGTGEHEQYF. The CDR3 DNA sequence: TGTGCCAGTAGTAGAGCGGGGACAGGGGAACACGAGCAGTACTTC.

V and J are TRBV30 and TRBJ1-4; TRBD1 matches 8 bases. This CDR3 has 12 residues. CDR1 and CDR2 (germline): GTSNPN, SVGIG (reference sequence). Trimming at V came to 8 bases and at J to 3 bases, leaving 2 bases not matched to a gene. Here the CDR3 DNA reads TGTGCCGGACAGGGAGCTAATGAAAAACTGTTTTTT. It encodes CAGQGANEKLFF.

V usage is TRBV7-8 and J usage is TRBJ2-7, with a possible D match to TRBD2 (6 bases). Trimming removed 4 bases from V and 7 bases from J, with 11 bases in between. The CDR3 is made up of 12 amino acids. Germline V lookup: CDR1 SGHVS, CDR2 FQNEAQ. The CDR3 DNA sequence: TGTGCCAGCAGCTCCCCCGGAGGGGAGCAGTACTTC. Protein: CASSSPGGEQYF.

This chain joins TRBV5-6 and TRBJ2-5; D gene unclear. CDR1 is SGHDT and CDR2 is YYEEEE in the germline V gene. V lost 4 bases to trimming and J lost 1 base, with 20 bases between them. The CDR3 runs 17 residues. The CDR3 DNA is TGTGCCAGCAGCCGGAGAGACCTACCCTCGGCCCAAGAGACCCAGTACTTC. Translated, it gives CASSRRDLPSAQETQYF.

The chain recombines TRBV9 with TRBJ2-7, with TRBD2 matching over 14 bases. V lost 3 bases and J lost 3; bases outside the gene matches: 5. From germline, CDR1 is SGDLS and CDR2 YYNGEE. This CDR3 has 16 residues. CDR3 sequence reads: CASSEHGTSGGYEQYF. The CDR3 DNA follows: TGTGCCAGCAGCGAACACGGGACTAGCGGGGGCTACGAGCAGTACTTC.

This clone occurred once. The J gene is TRBJ1-5, the V gene TRBV6-5; D perhaps matches TRBD1 (5 bases). This CDR3 has 15 amino acids. Germline CDR1 MNHEY, CDR2 SVGAGI. Trimming shortened V by 0 bases and J by 2 bases, and 8 bases separated the two germline ends. DNA for the CDR3: TGTGCCAGCAGTTACTCGATACAGGGCAATCAGCCCCAGCATTTT. Translation: CASSYSIQGNQPQHF.

V and J are TRBV19 and TRBJ1-3; 8 nucleotides line up with TRBD1. Germline V CDR1 and CDR2: LNHDA, SQIVND (reference sequence). The V segment lost 1 base and the J segment 6 bases; nucleotides outside the gene matches: 8. The CDR3 has 16 amino acids. CDR3 sequence (DNA): TGTGCCAGTAGTATAGTTACCGGGACAGGTGTAAACACCATATATTTT. It codes for CASSIVTGTGVNTIYF.

The V call is TRBV4-3, the J call TRBJ2-5; maybe TRBD1 (5 bases). Trimming shortened V by 1 base and J by 5 bases, and 14 bases separated the two germline ends. Germline V gives CDR1 LGHNA, CDR2 YSLEER. The CDR3 loop spans 15 amino acids. CDR3 in amino acids: CASSQAGQGSETQYF. Here the CDR3 DNA reads TGCGCCAGCAGCCAAGCGGGCCAGGGTTCCGAGACCCAGTACTTC.

The chain couples TRBV19 to TRBJ1-1; TRBD1 matches at 10 bases. In germline, CDR1 is LNHDA, CDR2 SQIVND (reference sequence). The junction had 8 bases not matched to a gene; V was cut back by 6 bases and J by 7 bases. The CDR3 has 14 amino acids. The CDR3: CASSRQGAGGEAFF. The CDR3 nucleotides read TGTGCCAGTAGCCGACAGGGGGCCGGTGGTGAAGCTTTCTTT.

The rearrangement uses TRBV2 and TRBJ2-1, with 15 bases fitting TRBD2. The CDR3 runs to 15 residues. The V and J ends lost 8 bases and 7 bases, in that order; junction bases with no gene match: 6. Germline V gives CDR1 SNHLY, CDR2 FYNNEI. In nucleotides, the CDR3 is TGTGCCAGCGGGGGACTAGCGGGAGGAAAGAATGAGCAGTTCTTC. Translating it yields CASGGLAGGKNEQFF.

The chain combines TRBV7-2 with TRBJ2-1, with D hard to call. CDR1 and CDR2 (germline): SGHTA, FQGNSA. The CDR3 is made up of 13 amino acids. Trimming removed 4 bases at V and 0 bases at J, with 4 bases between. CDR3 amino acids: CASSSYSYNEQFF. The CDR3 DNA reads as TGTGCCAGCAGCTCCTACTCCTACAATGAGCAGTTCTTC. Supplemented by reference TRBV7-2 and TRBJ2-1, the full variable domain reads GAGVSQSPSNKVTEKGKDVELRCDPISGHTALYWYRQSLGQGLEFLIYFQGNSAPDKSGLPSDRFSAERTGGSVSTLTIQRTQQEDSAVYLCASSSYSYNEQFFGPGTRLTVL.

The rearrangement links TRBV5-8 to TRBJ1-2; the match to TRBD1 covers 7 bases. The CDR3 sequence is 15 residues long. J gave up 7 bases and V 5 bases, and 14 bases lay outside the gene matches. The germline V gene has CDR1 SGHTS and CDR2 YDEGEE. The CDR3 DNA sequence: TGTGCCAGCAGTTATACGGGACCCCGGACAGGTGGCTACACCTTC. Its protein is CASSYTGPRTGGYTF.

This sequence joins TRBV19 and TRBJ2-6, with TRBD2 identical over 8 bases. V lost 5 bases and J lost 4; bases outside the gene matches: 7. This CDR3 region has 16 residues. The germline CDR1 and CDR2 sequences are LNHDA and SQIVND (reference sequence). DNA for the CDR3: TGTGCCAGTAGTCTCGGACTAGCAGCCGGGGCCAACGTCCTGACTTTC. Amino acid sequence: CASSLGLAAGANVLTF.

This chain connects TRBV5-4 to TRBJ2-7; D ambiguous. The germline gives CDR1 SGHNT, CDR2 YYREEE (reference sequence). The V gene lost 3 bases and the J gene lost 6 bases, with 10 bases spanning the gap. The CDR3 extends over 12 amino acids. The CDR3 region has the DNA TGTGCCAGCAGCTCAATGGTTAGCGAGCAGTACTTC. Its translation is CASSSMVSEQYF.

V gene TRBV6-5 combines with J gene TRBJ2-3, with TRBD1 identical over 7 bases. The V gene end was trimmed by 6 bases and the J gene end by 2 bases; junction bases not matched to a gene: 5. CDR3 length equals 14 residues. Germline CDR1 and CDR2: MNHEY and SVGAGI. This CDR3 reads CASRTGIPTDTQYF. The DNA of the CDR3 is TGTGCCAGCAGGACAGGGATACCCACAGATACGCAGTATTTT.

The chain uses TRBV9 and TRBJ2-5; D perhaps matches TRBD2 (6 bases). Trimming left V 0 bases short and J 7 bases short, with 10 bases between. This CDR3 has 13 residues. Germline V lookup: CDR1 SGDLS, CDR2 YYNGEE. This CDR3 reads CASSVDPGGTQYF. The DNA for the CDR3 is TGTGCCAGCAGCGTAGACCCCGGGGGGACCCAGTACTTC.

The chain carries TRBV4-3 and TRBJ1-2; the D gene is possibly TRBD1 (5 bases). V was pared by 0 bases and J by 4 bases, with 12 bases between. Germline-derived CDR1 and CDR2 are LGHNA and YSLEER. The CDR3 runs to 15 residues. This chain's CDR3 is CASSQDRRDAYGYTF. The CDR3 DNA sequence: TGCGCCAGCAGCCAAGATCGGCGGGACGCCTATGGCTACACCTTC.

This rearrangement joins TRBV6-4 to TRBJ2-7, with D perhaps matching TRBD2 (6 bases). Germline V gene lookup returns CDR1 MRHNA and CDR2 SNTAGT. With 5 bases removed from V and 5 bases from J, the gap between germline ends came to 16 bases. The CDR3 totals 14 residues. As DNA, the CDR3 is TGTGCCAGCAGTCACGTGGCGGGAAGGGACGAGCAGTACTTC. As protein: CASSHVAGRDEQYF.

The chain combines TRBV5-1 with TRBJ1-2; 7 bases match TRBD1. The CDR3 runs 13 residues. The germline CDR1 and CDR2 sequences are SGHRS and YFSETQ. V lost 5 bases to trimming and J lost 2 bases; unmatched junction nucleotides: 3. The CDR3 reads CASRTQGNYGYTF. CDR3 coding DNA: TGCGCCAGCAGAACACAGGGGAACTATGGCTACACCTTC. The entire variable domain, with the rest obtained from reference TRBV5-1 and TRBJ1-2, is as follows: KAGVTQTPRYLIKTRGQQVTLSCSPISGHRSVSWYQQTPGQGLQFLFEYFSETQRNKGNFPGRFSGRQFSNSRSEMNVSTLELGDSALYLCASRTQGNYGYTFGSGTRLTVV.

The chain links TRBV19 to TRBJ1-5, with D possibly matching TRBD1 (6 bases). This CDR3 has 15 amino acids. Germline CDR1 reads LNHDA; CDR2 reads SQIVND (reference sequence). Deletions cut 8 bases from V and 3 bases from J, with 17 bases between. CDR3 in DNA: TGTGCCAGTGTCGATGGGGGGGCCAACAATCAGCCCCAGCATTTT. Protein product: CASVDGGANNQPQHF.

In this sample, this clone turned up a few times. The chain links TRBV7-8 to TRBJ1-3, with 7 nucleotides matching TRBD1. The germline V gene has CDR1 SGHVS and CDR2 FQNEAQ. J lost 3 bases, V lost 4 bases, and 12 bases had no gene match. CDR3 length: 17 amino acids. The CDR3 DNA sequence: TGTGCCAGCAGCTCGAGAAGACAGGGATTCAGTGGAAACACCATATATTTT. Residues: CASSSRRQGFSGNTIYF.

The chain combines TRBV5-1 with TRBJ2-7; 8 bases line up with TRBD1. The CDR3 has 16 amino acids. The germline V gene encodes CDR1 SGHRS and CDR2 YFSETQ. The V gene end was trimmed by 4 bases and the J gene end by 0 bases; junction bases not matched to a gene: 9. Here the CDR3 DNA reads TGCGCCAGCAGCGGCCGGACAGGGCTGGGCTCCTACGAGCAGTACTTC. This translates into CASSGRTGLGSYEQYF. Combining the CDR3 with reference TRBV5-1 and TRBJ2-7 gives the whole variable domain KAGVTQTPRYLIKTRGQQVTLSCSPISGHRSVSWYQQTPGQGLQFLFEYFSETQRNKGNFPGRFSGRQFSNSRSEMNVSTLELGDSALYLCASSGRTGLGSYEQYFGPGTRLTVT.

The gene calls are TRBV6-6 and TRBJ1-6, with D possibly matching TRBD1 (6 bases). The CDR3 loop spans 15 amino acids. Germline loops: CDR1 MNHNY, CDR2 SVGAGI (reference sequence). Trimming removed 1 base from V and 9 bases from J, with 13 bases in between. CDR3 protein: CASSYYQGQGSPLHF. CDR3 nucleotides: TGTGCCAGCAGTTACTATCAGGGGCAAGGTTCACCCCTCCACTTT.

The rearrangement joins TRBV6-5 to TRBJ2-3; D ambiguous. The germline V and J ends were trimmed by 2 bases and 0 bases, with 3 bases remaining between them. CDR3 size: 13 residues. Germline V gene lookup returns CDR1 MNHEY and CDR2 SVGAGI. The CDR3 DNA reads as TGTGCCAGCAGTTACCCGAGCACAGATACGCAGTATTTT. It yields the protein CASSYPSTDTQYF.

The chain is built from TRBV29-1 and TRBJ1-2, with 9 bases lining up with TRBD1. Germline loops: CDR1 SQVTM, CDR2 ANQGSEA. After removal of 7 bases from V and 0 bases from J, the junction contained 3 bases not matched to a gene. The CDR3 runs 13 residues. The DNA for the CDR3 is TGCAGCGCGGGACAGGGTCCTAACTATGGCTACACCTTC. Its translation is CSAGQGPNYGYTF.